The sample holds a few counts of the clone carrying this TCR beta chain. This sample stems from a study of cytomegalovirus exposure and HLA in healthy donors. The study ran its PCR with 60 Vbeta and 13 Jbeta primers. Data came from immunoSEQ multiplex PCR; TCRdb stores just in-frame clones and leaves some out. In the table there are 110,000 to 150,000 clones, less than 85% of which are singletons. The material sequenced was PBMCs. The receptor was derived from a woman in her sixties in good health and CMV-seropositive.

The CDR3 protein is CASSSPRTGAETQYF. CDR3 DNA sequence: TGTGCCAGCAGCTCCCCTCGGACAGGAGCCGAGACCCAGTACTTC. V is TRBV7-9 and J is TRBJ2-5; 7 positions agree with TRBD1. The CDR3 has 15 residues. Germline V CDR1 and CDR2: SEHNR, FQNEAQ (reference sequence). V lost 4 bases, J lost 5 bases, and 10 bases stayed unmatched.